The 20 T cell receptor beta chains below were found in one sample sequenced in a study of cytomegalovirus exposure and HLA in healthy donors. The primer mix had 60 Vbeta and 13 Jbeta primers. Profiling relied on immunoSEQ multiplex PCR, and the TCRdb table lists in-frame clones only, not all of them. Of some 140,000 clones in the sample, 73% are singletons; the top ten hold 1.3%. Sequences were obtained from PBMCs. The receptors were sampled from a woman in her forties in good health and CMV-seronegative.

J is TRBJ2-5 and V is TRBV6-5; D call uncertain. V shed 5 bases and J shed 1 base, with 8 bases lying between them. The CDR3 covers 13 residues. Germline V CDR1 and CDR2: MNHEY, SVGAGI. CDR3 residues: CASSLLPQETQYF. In DNA form, the CDR3 reads TGTGCCAGCAGTCTCCTACCCCAAGAGACCCAGTACTTC.

This rearrangement joins TRBV11-2 to TRBJ1-2; D is possibly TRBD1 (6 bases). V lost 2 bases to trimming and J lost 6 bases, with 19 bases between them. CDR1 is SGHAT, CDR2 FQNNGV, per germline. The CDR3 spans 16 residues. This chain's CDR3 is CASSLNRGRGKDGYTF. Written as DNA, the CDR3 is TGTGCCAGCAGCTTAAATCGCGGCAGGGGAAAGGATGGCTACACCTTC.

The chain couples TRBV5-6 to TRBJ2-7, with D perhaps TRBD2 (7 bases). This CDR3 region has 16 residues. CDR1 and CDR2 (germline): SGHDT, YYEEEE. V lost 0 bases and J 3 bases, leaving 16 bases between the germline ends. CDR3 amino acids: CASSLGGGRGIYEQYF. The CDR3 DNA is TGTGCCAGCAGCTTGGGGGGGGGCAGGGGAATCTACGAGCAGTACTTC.

V is TRBV4-1 and J is TRBJ1-2; no firm D call. Between the trimmed V and J ends, which lost 1 base and 7 bases, there was a span of 7 bases. From germline, CDR1 is MGHRA and CDR2 YSYEKL. CDR3 length equals 12 residues. CDR3 sequence reads: CASSQVGVGYTF. The DNA for the CDR3 is TGCGCCAGCAGCCAAGTGGGAGTTGGCTACACCTTC.

V and J are TRBV5-4 and TRBJ2-1, with 8 bases lining up with TRBD1. CDR1 is SGHNT and CDR2 is YYREEE in the germline V gene (reference sequence). The CDR3 covers 15 residues. V was clipped by 7 bases and J by 4 bases; unmatched bases: 10. The CDR3 loop is CASAGPGGVYNEQFF. The CDR3 DNA reads TGTGCCAGCGCCGGGCCAGGGGGCGTTTACAATGAGCAGTTCTTC.

This clone was observed a few times. The chain combines TRBV2 with TRBJ1-1; D unclear. Per the germline V gene, CDR1 is SNHLY and CDR2 is FYNNEI. Deletions cut 4 bases from V and 1 base from J, with 7 bases between. The CDR3 is 13 amino acids. CDR3 sequence reads: CASSGDTNTEAFF. The CDR3 DNA reads as TGTGCCAGCAGTGGAGATACGAACACTGAAGCTTTCTTT.

The chain has TRBV6-6 and TRBJ2-1, with D possibly TRBD2 on 7 matching bases. The CDR3 is 16 residues long. V was shortened by 7 bases and J by 4 bases, with 20 bases between the two germline ends. Per the germline V gene, CDR1 is MNHNY and CDR2 is SVGAGI (reference sequence). In nucleotides, the CDR3 is TGTGCCAGCACCCCGGAGGGGCGGGGGCGTTACAATGAGCAGTTCTTC. Its protein is CASTPEGRGRYNEQFF.

J is TRBJ1-5 and V is TRBV28, with D perhaps matching TRBD1 (6 bases). V was shortened by 10 bases and J by 6 bases, with 16 bases between the two germline ends. CDR3 length equals 13 residues. Looked up from germline, CDR1 is MDHEN and CDR2 is SYDVKM. The CDR3 loop reads CATHEGGLQPQHF. The CDR3 nucleotides are TGTGCCACCCACGAGGGGGGGCTTCAGCCCCAGCATTTT. Full variable domain (rest looked up from reference TRBV28 and TRBJ1-5): DVKVTQSSRYLVKRTGEKVFLECVQDMDHENMFWYRQDPGLGLRLIYFSYDVKMKEKGDIPEGYSVSREKKERFSLILESASTNQTSMYLCATHEGGLQPQHFGDGTRLSIL.

This clone was seen a few times. This rearrangement joins TRBV20-1 to TRBJ1-2; no clear D gene. V lost 6 bases to trimming and J lost 8 bases, with 10 bases between them. Germline V gives CDR1 DFQATT, CDR2 SNEGSKA (reference sequence). The CDR3 contains 10 residues. CDR3 sequence reads: CSARAPGYTF. CDR3 DNA sequence: TGCAGTGCGCGCGCCCCCGGCTACACCTTC.

The chain links TRBV5-1 to TRBJ2-5, with D possibly TRBD2 on 7 matching bases. The CDR3 loop spans 16 amino acids. The V gene lost 1 base and the J gene lost 4 bases, with 17 bases spanning the gap. Germline V gene lookup returns CDR1 SGHRS and CDR2 YFSETQ. CDR3 protein: CASSLYELRGGETQYF. In nucleotides, the CDR3 is TGCGCCAGCAGCTTGTATGAATTGAGGGGGGGAGAGACCCAGTACTTC.

V and J are TRBV11-2 and TRBJ1-2; no definite D call. CDR3 length: 11 residues. Germline CDR1 reads SGHAT; CDR2 reads FQNNGV. V lost 4 bases and J lost 10, with 10 bases in between. CDR3 nucleotides: TGTGCCAGCAGCTCCTCCGGGGTCTACACCTTC. Translation: CASSSSGVYTF.

The rearrangement links TRBV6-5 to TRBJ2-7; TRBD2 aligns across 13 bases. Germline loops: CDR1 MNHEY, CDR2 SVGAGI. V lost 10 bases to trimming and J lost 7 bases; unmatched junction nucleotides: 10. The CDR3 length is 14 residues. The DNA for the CDR3 is TGTGCCACCCGTTGGACTAGCGGGAGTGGGGAGCAGTACTTC. It codes for CATRWTSGSGEQYF.

V gene TRBV12-5 combines with J gene TRBJ1-2, with 7 bases matching TRBD1. Trimming at V came to 2 bases and at J to 6 bases, leaving 3 bases not matched to a gene. In germline, CDR1 is LGHNT, CDR2 FRNRAP. There are 13 residues in the CDR3. CDR3 amino acids: CASGLLRGDGYTF. CDR3 nucleotide sequence: TGTGCTAGTGGTTTGCTCAGGGGGGATGGCTACACCTTC. The full variable domain, completed using reference TRBV12-5 and TRBJ1-2, is DARVTQTPRHKVTEMGQEVTMRCQPILGHNTVFWYRQTMMQGLELLAYFRNRAPLDDSGMPKDRFSAEMPDATLATLKIQPSEPRDSAVYFCASGLLRGDGYTFGSGTRLTVV.

This clone has just a few counts. V gene TRBV29-1 combines with J gene TRBJ1-1; 7 bases are a match to TRBD1. The CDR3 has 13 residues. With V trimmed by 7 bases and J by 3 bases, 8 bases remained unmatched. In germline, CDR1 is SQVTM, CDR2 ANQGSEA. The DNA for the CDR3 is TGCAGCGCTGGACAGGTCGTGGACACTGAAGCTTTCTTT. Residues: CSAGQVVDTEAFF.

The chain joins TRBV5-8 to TRBJ2-2; 8 bases line up with TRBD1. V trimming: 1 base; J trimming: 2 bases; junction bases outside the gene matches: 4. Germline values: CDR1 SGHTS, CDR2 YDEGEE. There are 16 residues in the CDR3. DNA of the CDR3: TGTGCCAGCAGCTTGCGGGACAGGATAAACACCGGGGAGCTGTTTTTT. Its protein is CASSLRDRINTGELFF.

This chain links TRBV7-9 with TRBJ2-1; D unresolved. This CDR3 is 11 amino acids long. With 7 bases removed from V and 7 bases from J, the gap between germline ends came to 8 bases. Per the germline V gene, CDR1 is SEHNR and CDR2 is FQNEAQ (reference sequence). In DNA form, the CDR3 reads TGTGCCAGCACCTACGATAATGAGCAGTTCTTC. The encoded protein is CASTYDNEQFF. The complete variable domain, with remaining parts taken from reference TRBV7-9 and TRBJ2-1, reads DTGVSQNPRHKITKRGQNVTFRCDPISEHNRLYWYRQTLGQGPEFLTYFQNEAQLEKSRLLSDRFSAERPKGSFSTLEIQRTEQGDSAMYLCASTYDNEQFFGPGTRLTVL.

The genes are TRBV29-1 and TRBJ2-1, with D maybe TRBD1 (6 bases). The CDR3 runs to 13 residues. Germline V lookup: CDR1 SQVTM, CDR2 ANQGSEA. The CDR3 nucleotides are TGCAGTTTGGCCGGGACACTATACAATGAGCAGTTCTTC. Its protein product is CSLAGTLYNEQFF.

The table lists this clone with a count of one. The chain recombines TRBV19 with TRBJ1-1; the D is unclear. Germline CDR1 reads LNHDA; CDR2 reads SQIVND (reference sequence). The CDR3 is 15 residues long. V dropped 7 bases and J dropped 1 base, with 16 bases sitting between them. The CDR3 DNA sequence: TGTGCCAGTACCCACCACGGGAGGGAGAACACTGAAGCTTTCTTT. Translation gives CASTHHGRENTEAFF.

This clone was counted only a few times. The chain links TRBV29-1 to TRBJ1-1; possible D gene TRBD1, 6 bases. From germline, CDR1 is SQVTM and CDR2 ANQGSEA. The CDR3 sequence is 13 residues long. Trimming took 5 bases from V and 0 from J, leaving 10 bases between them. As DNA, the CDR3 is TGCAGCGTTTGGACAGAGTTGAACACTGAAGCTTTCTTT. Protein: CSVWTELNTEAFF.

V gene TRBV2 combines with J gene TRBJ1-2; D uncertain. Trimming shortened V by 5 bases and J by 4 bases, and 17 bases separated the two germline ends. Germline loops: CDR1 SNHLY, CDR2 FYNNEI. The CDR3 runs to 15 residues. As DNA, the CDR3 is TGTGCCAGCAGTTTAGGAGCCAAAGCGGCCTATGGCTACACCTTC. Translation gives CASSLGAKAAYGYTF.